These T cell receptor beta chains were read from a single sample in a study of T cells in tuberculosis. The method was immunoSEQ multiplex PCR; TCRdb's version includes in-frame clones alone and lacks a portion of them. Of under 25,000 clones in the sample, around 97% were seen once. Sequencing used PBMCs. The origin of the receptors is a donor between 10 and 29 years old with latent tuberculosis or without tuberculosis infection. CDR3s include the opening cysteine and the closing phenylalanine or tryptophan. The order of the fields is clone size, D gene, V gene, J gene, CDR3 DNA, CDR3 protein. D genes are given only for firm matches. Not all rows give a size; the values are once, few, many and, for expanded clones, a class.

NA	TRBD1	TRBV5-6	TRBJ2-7	TGTGCCAGCAGCTTCCTCGGGACAGGAGACTACGAGCAGTACTTC	CASSFLGTGDYEQYF
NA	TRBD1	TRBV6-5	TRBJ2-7	TGTGCCAGCAGTCCCCGACAGGGGGCGCGCGAGCAGTACTTC	CASSPRQGAREQYF
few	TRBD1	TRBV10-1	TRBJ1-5	TGCGCCAGCAGAGGACAGGGGGCGAGGGTGACGCCCCAGCATTTT	CASRGQGARVTPQHF
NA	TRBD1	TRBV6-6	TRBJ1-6	TGTGCCAGCAGTGTACCGTCGACAGGGGGAAATTCACCCCTCCACTTT	CASSVPSTGGNSPLHF
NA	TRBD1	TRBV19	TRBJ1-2	TGTGCCAGTAGTATCACGGGGACAGGGGCCTATGGCTACACCTTC	CASSITGTGAYGYTF
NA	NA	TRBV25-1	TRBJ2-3	TGTGCCAGCAGCCGGGGAGATACGCAGTATTTT	CASSRGDTQYF
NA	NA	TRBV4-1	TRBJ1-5	TGCGCCAGCAGCCACCCAGGGTTCGGGCAGCCCCAGCATTTT	CASSHPGFGQPQHF
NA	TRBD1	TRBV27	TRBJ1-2	TGTGCCAGCAGTATCCTGGGACAGGGTGATGGCTACACCTTC	CASSILGQGDGYTF
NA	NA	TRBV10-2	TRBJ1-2	TGCGCCAGTCTTGACAGCGCCTATGGCTACACCTTC	CASLDSAYGYTF
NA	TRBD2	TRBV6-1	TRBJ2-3	TGTGCCAGCAGTGAAGGGGTAGCGGGCCCAGATACGCAGTATTTT	CASSEGVAGPDTQYF
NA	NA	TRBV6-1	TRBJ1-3	TGTGCCAGCAGTGAGGTGACACACTCTGGAAACACCATATATTTT	CASSEVTHSGNTIYF
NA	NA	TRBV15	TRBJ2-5	TGTGCCACCAGCAGAGATCGCCCGGCCGGGGAGACCCAGTACTTC	CATSRDRPAGETQYF
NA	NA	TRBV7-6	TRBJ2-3	TGTGCCAGCAGCCCGAGGGGTAGCGGAGATACGCAGTATTTT	CASSPRGSGDTQYF
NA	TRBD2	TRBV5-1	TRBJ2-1	TGCGCCAGCAGCGCGCTAGCGGAGTCCTACAATGAGCAGTTCTTC	CASSALAESYNEQFF
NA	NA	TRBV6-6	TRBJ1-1	TGTGCCAGCAGTTACACTCTGGACACTGAAGCTTTCTTT	CASSYTLDTEAFF
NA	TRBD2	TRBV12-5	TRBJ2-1	TGTGCTAGTGGGTTGCGGATACTGAGCGGGGCCTACAATGAGCAGTTCTTC	CASGLRILSGAYNEQFF
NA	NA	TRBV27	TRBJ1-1	TGTGCCAGCAGTTCCCTGGGCCCGTGGACTGAAGCTTTCTTT	CASSSLGPWTEAFF
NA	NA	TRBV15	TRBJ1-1	TGTGCCACCAGCAGAGATTCATTTAACACTGAAGCTTTCTTT	CATSRDSFNTEAFF
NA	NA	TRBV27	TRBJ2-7	TGTGCCAGCAGTTTATCAAATTCCGGGTACGAGCAGTACTTC	CASSLSNSGYEQYF
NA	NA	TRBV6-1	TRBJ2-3	TGTGCCAGCAGTGAGTCAGTACCCCACACAGATACGCAGTATTTT	CASSESVPHTDTQYF
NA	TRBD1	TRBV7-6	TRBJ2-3	TGTGCCAGCAGCTTACAAACCGGGACAGGGGGCCTGGTTAGCACAGATACGCAGTATTTT	CASSLQTGTGGLVSTDTQYF
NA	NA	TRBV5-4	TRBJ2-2	TGTGCCAGCAGCTTACAGCTAAACACCGGGGAGCTGTTTTTT	CASSLQLNTGELFF
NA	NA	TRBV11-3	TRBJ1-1	TGTGCCAGCAGCCCGAGATCGAACACTGAAGCTTTCTTT	CASSPRSNTEAFF
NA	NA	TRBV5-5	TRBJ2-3	TGTGCCAGCACCATGGACATAGGTACGCAGTATTTT	CASTMDIGTQYF
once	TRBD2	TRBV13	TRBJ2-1	TGTGCCAGCAGCTTGGCCGGGACTAGCGGCTATAATGAGCAGTTCTTC	CASSLAGTSGYNEQFF
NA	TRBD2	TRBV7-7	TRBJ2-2	TGTGCCAGCAGGGGACTAGTGAACACCGGGGAGCTGTTTTTT	CASRGLVNTGELFF
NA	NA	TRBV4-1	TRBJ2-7	TGCGCCAGCAGCCAAGAACAGTCGAGCTACGAGCAGTACTTC	CASSQEQSSYEQYF
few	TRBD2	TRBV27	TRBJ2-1	TGTGCCAGCAGTTTGGGGACTAGCGGGGGGCCCGGTGAGCAGTTCTTC	CASSLGTSGGPGEQFF
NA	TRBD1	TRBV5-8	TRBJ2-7	TGTGCCAGCAGCTTGGAGGTTGGACAGGGCTGGGACGAGCAGTACTTC	CASSLEVGQGWDEQYF
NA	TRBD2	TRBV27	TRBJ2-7	TGTGCCAGCAGTTCCCAAGGGCTAGCGGAGCGCCTACTCACTTACGAGCAGTACTTC	CASSSQGLAERLLTYEQYF
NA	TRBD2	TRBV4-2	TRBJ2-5	TGTGCCAGCAGCCAAGTTCCTAGCGGGGGCCCCGAGACCCAGTACTTC	CASSQVPSGGPETQYF
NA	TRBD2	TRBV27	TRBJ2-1	TGTGCCAGCAGTTTCCGCACGACTAGCGGGAGGGACAATGAGCAGTTCTTC	CASSFRTTSGRDNEQFF
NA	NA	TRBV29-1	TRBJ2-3	TGCAGCGCTCTGGCTAGCACAGATACGCAGTATTTT	CSALASTDTQYF
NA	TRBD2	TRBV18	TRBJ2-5	TGTGCCAGCTCACCACTCCCAGCGGGAGTTAAAGAGACCCAGTACTTC	CASSPLPAGVKETQYF
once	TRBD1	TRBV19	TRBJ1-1	TGTGCCAGTAGTGGGGAGACAGGGTCGGACACTGAAGCTTTCTTT	CASSGETGSDTEAFF
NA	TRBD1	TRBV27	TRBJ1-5	TGTGCCAGCAGTCAACTACAGGGGGGCCCAGGGCCCCAGCATTTT	CASSQLQGGPGPQHF
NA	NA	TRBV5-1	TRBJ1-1	TGCGCCAGCAGCTTGGGGGACACGGCTTTCTTT	CASSLGDTAFF
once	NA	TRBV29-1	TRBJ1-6	TGCAGCGTTTCCACAGCCCACGATTCACCCCTCCACTTT	CSVSTAHDSPLHF
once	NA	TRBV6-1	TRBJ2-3	TGTGCCAGCAGTGCTGGACAGCTATTTCTCACAGATACGCAGTATTTT	CASSAGQLFLTDTQYF
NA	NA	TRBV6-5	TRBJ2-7	TGTGCCAGCAGTGGAGGCGGGGAGCAGTACTTC	CASSGGGEQYF
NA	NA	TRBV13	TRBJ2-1	TGTGCCAGCAGCTTAGCGGGAGACTACAATGAGCAGTTCTTC	CASSLAGDYNEQFF
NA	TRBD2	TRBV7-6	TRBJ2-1	TGTGCCAGCAGCTTGGCTAGCGGGGGACATGAGCAGTTCTTC	CASSLASGGHEQFF
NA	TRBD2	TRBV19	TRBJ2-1	TGTGCCAGTAGTACCTTGACTAGCGGGTTCTACAATGAGCAGTTCTTC	CASSTLTSGFYNEQFF
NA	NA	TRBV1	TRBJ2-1	TGCACCAGCAGCCAAGATTTCGGCGGGAGGGGACCCAATGAGCAGTTCTTC	CTSSQDFGGRGPNEQFF
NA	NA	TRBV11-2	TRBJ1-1	TGTGCCAGCAGACCGATTAGGCGGAAGAACACTGAAGCTTTCTTT	CASRPIRRKNTEAFF
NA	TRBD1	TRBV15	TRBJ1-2	TGTGCCACCAGCAGAGAGGGGGCGGGACAGACCTTCTATGGCTACACCTTC	CATSREGAGQTFYGYTF
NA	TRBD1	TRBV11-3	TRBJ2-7	TGTGCCAGCAGCCCGGTCCGGGACAGCTACGAGCAGTACTTC	CASSPVRDSYEQYF
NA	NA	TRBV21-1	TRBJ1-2	TGTGCCAGCAGCAAGACAGGGGGCTATGGCTACACCTTC	CASSKTGGYGYTF
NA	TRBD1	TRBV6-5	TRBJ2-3	TGTGCCAGCAGACAATTGGACAGGAGCACAGATACGCAGTATTTT	CASRQLDRSTDTQYF
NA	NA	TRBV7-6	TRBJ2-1	TGTGCCAGCAGCTTAGGTCTCGGGAGCCTGGGGGAGCAGTTCTTC	CASSLGLGSLGEQFF